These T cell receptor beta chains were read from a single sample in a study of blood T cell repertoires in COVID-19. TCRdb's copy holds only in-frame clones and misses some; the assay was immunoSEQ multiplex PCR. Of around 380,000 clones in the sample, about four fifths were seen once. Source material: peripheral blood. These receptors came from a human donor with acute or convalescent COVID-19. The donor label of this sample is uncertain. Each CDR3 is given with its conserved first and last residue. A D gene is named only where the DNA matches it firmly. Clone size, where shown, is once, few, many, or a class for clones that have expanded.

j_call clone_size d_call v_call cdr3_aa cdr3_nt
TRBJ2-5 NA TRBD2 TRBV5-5 CASSLIASGGYQETQYF TGTGCCAGCAGCCTGATCGCTAGCGGGGGCTACCAAGAGACCCAGTACTTC
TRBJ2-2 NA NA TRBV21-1 CASTPGTGTGELFF TGTGCCAGCACTCCCGGGACAGGGACCGGGGAGCTGTTTTTT
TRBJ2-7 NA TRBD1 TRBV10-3 CAIGTGYEQYF TGTGCCATAGGGACAGGCTACGAGCAGTACTTC
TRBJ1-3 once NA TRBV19 CASSPGRAGNTIYF TGTGCCAGTAGCCCCGGCCGGGCTGGAAACACCATATATTTT
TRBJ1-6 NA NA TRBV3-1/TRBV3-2 CASSQRSNSPLHF TGTGCCAGCAGCCAAAGGAGTAATTCACCCCTCCACTTT
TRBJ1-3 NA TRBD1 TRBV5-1 CASSTGGTGNTIYF TGCGCCAGCAGCACAGGGGGCACTGGAAACACCATATATTTT
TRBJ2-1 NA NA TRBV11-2 CASSLALGNEQFF TGTGCCAGCAGCTTAGCACTAGGCAATGAGCAGTTCTTC
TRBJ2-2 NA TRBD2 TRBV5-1 CASRTGTSFITGELFF TGCGCCAGCAGGACCGGGACTAGTTTTATCACCGGGGAGCTGTTTTTT
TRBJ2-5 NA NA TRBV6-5 CASSPQLAYKSTQYF TGTGCCAGCAGTCCCCAGTTAGCGTACAAGAGTACCCAGTACTTC
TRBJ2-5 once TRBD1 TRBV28 CASSLGTGRGSQETQYF TGTGCCAGCAGTTTAGGGACAGGGAGAGGGAGTCAAGAGACCCAGTACTTC
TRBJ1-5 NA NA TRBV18 CASSVYSNQPQHF TGTGCCAGCTCAGTATATAGCAATCAGCCCCAGCATTTT
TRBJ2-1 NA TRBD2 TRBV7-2 CASSLQGTRYNEQFF TGTGCCAGCAGCTTACAAGGGACTAGATACAATGAGCAGTTCTTC
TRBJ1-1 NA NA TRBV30 CAWNIGQLNTEAFF TGTGCCTGGAATATTGGACAGTTGAACACTGAAGCTTTCTTT
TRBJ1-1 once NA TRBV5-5 CASSLTGRNTEAFF TGTGCCAGCAGCTTAACAGGGCGGAACACTGAAGCTTTCTTT
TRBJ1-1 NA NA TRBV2 CASSESPVLNTEAFF TGTGCCAGCAGTGAATCCCCGGTTCTGAACACTGAAGCTTTCTTT
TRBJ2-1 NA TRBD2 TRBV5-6 CASSSSGRAFNEQFF TGTGCCAGCAGCTCAAGCGGGAGGGCCTTCAATGAGCAGTTCTTC
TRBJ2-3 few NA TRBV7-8 CASNIRVWETDTQYF TGTGCCAGCAACATCCGGGTCTGGGAGACAGATACGCAGTATTTT
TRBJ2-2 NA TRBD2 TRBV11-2 CASVSGRAVGGELFF TGTGCCAGCGTTAGCGGGAGGGCCGTGGGCGGGGAGCTGTTTTTT
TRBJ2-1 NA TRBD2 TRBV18 CASSSRGGTSGSTRNEQFF TGTGCCAGCTCATCCCGCGGGGGGACTAGCGGGAGTACGCGTAATGAGCAGTTCTTC
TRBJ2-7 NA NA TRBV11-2 CASSLGFGQSLYEQYF TGTGCCAGCAGCTTAGGTTTCGGACAGTCCCTCTACGAGCAGTACTTC
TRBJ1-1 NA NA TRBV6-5 CASWRTTMNTEAFF TGTGCCAGCTGGCGGACAACCATGAACACTGAAGCTTTCTTT
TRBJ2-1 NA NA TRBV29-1 CSVGQSAYNEQFF TGCAGCGTTGGTCAATCGGCCTACAATGAGCAGTTCTTC